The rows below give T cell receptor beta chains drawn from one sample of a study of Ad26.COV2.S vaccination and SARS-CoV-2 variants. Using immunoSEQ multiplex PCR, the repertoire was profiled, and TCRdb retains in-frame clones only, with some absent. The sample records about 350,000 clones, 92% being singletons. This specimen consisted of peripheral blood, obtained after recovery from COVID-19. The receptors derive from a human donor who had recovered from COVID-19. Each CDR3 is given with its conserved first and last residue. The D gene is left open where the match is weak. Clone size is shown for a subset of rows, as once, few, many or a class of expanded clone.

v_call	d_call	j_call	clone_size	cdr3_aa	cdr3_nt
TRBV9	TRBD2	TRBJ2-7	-	CASSSGGGRSYEQYF	TGTGCCAGCAGCTCCGGGGGGGGCCGATCCTACGAGCAGTACTTC
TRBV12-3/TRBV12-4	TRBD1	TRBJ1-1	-	CASCDRANTEAFF	TGTGCCAGCTGTGACAGGGCGAACACTGAAGCTTTCTTT
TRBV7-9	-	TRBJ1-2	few	CASAGRRLSVGYTF	TGTGCCAGCGCAGGGAGAAGACTATCGGTGGGCTACACCTTC
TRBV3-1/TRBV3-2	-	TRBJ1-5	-	CASSPQGSNQPQHF	TGTGCCAGCAGTCCACAGGGTAGCAATCAGCCCCAGCATTTT
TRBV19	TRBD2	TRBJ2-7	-	CASSIPGGTASEQYF	TGTGCCAGTAGTATCCCGGGGGGTACCGCCTCCGAGCAGTACTTC
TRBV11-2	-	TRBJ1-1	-	CASSFKGGAEAFF	TGTGCCAGCAGCTTCAAGGGTGGGGCTGAAGCTTTCTTT
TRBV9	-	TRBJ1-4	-	CASSVGIRESDEKLFF	TGTGCCAGCAGCGTAGGAATCCGGGAATCCGATGAAAAACTGTTTTTT
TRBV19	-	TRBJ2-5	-	CASSNLQTPETQYF	TGTGCCAGTAGTAACTTGCAGACCCCAGAGACCCAGTACTTC
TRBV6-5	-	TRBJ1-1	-	CASSYSRRGGTEAFF	TGTGCCAGCAGTTACTCGAGGAGGGGTGGAACTGAAGCTTTCTTT
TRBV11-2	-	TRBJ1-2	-	CASRHTGRANYGYTF	TGTGCCAGCAGACATACCGGGAGAGCTAACTATGGCTACACCTTC